This TCR beta chain stems from a study of T cell repertoires in cytomegalovirus infection. Study-wide context: Selection of CMV epitopes for the study included recently identified HLA-C-restricted and well-studied HLA-B-restricted ones. An indication of both CMV infection and matching HLA type came from public TCR beta signatures.

The ends were cut back, 3 bases at V and 4 bases at J, with 3 bases in the middle. The CDR3 extends over 11 amino acids. CDR1 and CDR2 from the germline V gene are LGHNT and FRNRAP. Study outcomes and limitations: Predominance within the ex vivo response was attributable to HLA-C-restricted CMV-specific TCR beta clonotypes.

This clonotype was recorded a few times. The target antigen is unknown. TCRdb reprocessed the reads with MiXCR, giving one entry per CDR3 protein. The sample has approximately 910,000 distinct CDR3 sequences; roughly a third are singletons. This clonotype was sampled from a human donor in good health (CMV status not recorded). Some clones in this sample may be carry-over from other donors' samples. The chain couples TRBV12-5 to TRBJ1-1; D is undetermined. Source: cultured CD8+ T cells from PBMCs, taken from culture after CMV antigen stimulation. CDR3 sequence: CASGLVTEAFF. In DNA form, the CDR3 reads TGTGCTAGTGGTTTAGTCACTGAAGCTTTCTTT.